These 7 T cell receptor beta chains originate from one sample sequenced in a study of post-analysis software for immune sequencing data. These receptors' targets are unknown. General study results and limits: Elevated frequency relative to controls characterized several TRBV segments in patients, TRBV5-6, TRBV5-1 and TRBV20-1 among them.

Unique molecular identifiers featured in each of the TCR beta cDNA libraries. TCRdb re-called the PCR reads through MiXCR, storing one row per CDR3 protein. The table has hundreds of thousands of distinct CDR3 sequences, 30% to 40% seen once; the top ten hold 7.5% to 8.5%. What was sequenced was blood. The receptors originated from a girl aged 2 to 9 with multiple sclerosis.

This clonotype was seen a handful of times. The gene calls are TRBV28 and TRBJ2-7; tentatively, D is TRBD1 (6 bases). The germline V gene encodes CDR1 MDHEN and CDR2 SYDVKM. The CDR3 spans 15 residues. V was clipped by 5 bases and J by 2 bases, with 16 bases between them. This CDR3 is CASSLSGTPAYEQYF. The DNA for the CDR3 is TGTGCCAGCAGTCTATCCGGGACACCCGCCTACGAGCAGTACTTC.

V is TRBV7-2 and J is TRBJ2-1; unclear D gene. The CDR3 totals 13 residues. V was trimmed by 5 bases and J by 7 bases, leaving 12 bases between them. Germline V gene sequence: CDR1 SGHTA, CDR2 FQGNSA. This CDR3 is CASSVTLGNEQFF. The CDR3 DNA follows: TGTGCCAGCAGCGTAACTCTGGGGAATGAGCAGTTCTTC.

The V gene is TRBV28, the J gene TRBJ2-1; D gene ambiguous. The CDR3 extends over 15 amino acids. V lost 5 bases to trimming and J lost 2 bases, with 13 bases between them. CDR1 is MDHEN, CDR2 SYDVKM, per germline. The CDR3 DNA sequence: TGTGCCAGCAGTCCCCTTGTAGGTCCCTACAATGAGCAGTTCTTC. Amino acid sequence: CASSPLVGPYNEQFF.

The CDR3 loop is CASSQPSGSSYNEQFF. The DNA of the CDR3 is TGTGCCAGCAGCCAACCTAGCGGCAGCTCCTACAATGAGCAGTTCTTC. The chain recombines TRBV3-1 with TRBJ2-1; 7 nucleotides line up with TRBD2. Germline CDR1 and CDR2: LGHDT and YNNKEL (reference sequence). V shed 2 bases, J shed 0 bases, and the junction held 4 bases outside the gene matches. This CDR3 contains 16 residues.

This clonotype was counted only a few times. This CDR3 is CASSEATSGRGEQYF. The CDR3 nucleotides read TGTGCCAGCAGTGAAGCGACTAGCGGGAGGGGCGAGCAGTACTTC. The V gene is TRBV2, the J gene TRBJ2-1, with 14 bases that match TRBD2. The end of the DNA aligns better with TRBJ2-7, so the J call may be wrong. CDR1 and CDR2 from the germline V gene are SNHLY and FYNNEI. The CDR3 totals 15 residues.

The V gene is TRBV19, the J gene TRBJ1-1; TRBD1 aligns across 9 bases. Germline V CDR1 and CDR2: LNHDA, SQIVND (reference sequence). Trimming at V came to 3 bases and at J to 4 bases, leaving 6 bases not matched to a gene. The length of the CDR3 is 15 residues. CDR3 bases: TGTGCCAGTAGTATTGGGGGACAGGGAATCACTGAAGCTTTCTTT. Its translation: CASSIGGQGITEAFF.

The chain links TRBV27 to TRBJ1-1, with a tentative D call TRBD1 (5 bases). Per the germline V gene, CDR1 is MNHEY and CDR2 is SMNVEV (reference sequence). This CDR3 comprises 16 residues. V lost 1 base to trimming and J lost 0 bases, with 12 bases between them. CDR3 residues: CASSLWGGSMNTEAFF. CDR3 DNA sequence: TGTGCCAGCAGTTTATGGGGGGGGAGCATGAACACTGAAGCTTTCTTT.